A selection of T cell receptor beta chains follows, all from one sample in a study of identifying expanded T cells in peripheral blood. Assay used: immunoSEQ multiplex PCR; TCRdb lists only in-frame clones, some missing. There are some 65,000 clones in the sample; under 85% occur only once, and approximately 19% lies in the top ten. Sequencing was done on a sample of blood. The receptors were gathered from a person aged 18 to 75 in good health. The conserved cysteine and the conserved F or W are not part of the CDR3 here.

V gene	CDR3 protein
TRBV19	ASSMVTGGPNLGELF
TRBV6-6	ASKTMGVNTEAF
TRBV7-8	ASSLPRRGHSGTNEKLF
TRBV6-5	ASRADIREKLF
TRBV19	ATSRGDGNQPQH
TRBV5-4	AGSHKAYGSYNEQF
TRBV6-9	ASSYPPDTHGEQF
TRBV7-2	ASRLTSGEIYEQY
TRBV6-1	ASSDYRTGGTEAF
TRBV13	ASSLQRGSEQF
TRBV29-1	STESYYNEQF
TRBV5-1	ASRVGVNTEAF
TRBV19	ASKTTGHYGYT
TRBV12-5	ASGFDSYSNQPQH
TRBV6-1	ASNEGLPNNSPLH
TRBV23-1	ASSQFDKDTGELF
TRBV7-9	ASALSGGSNEQY
TRBV11-1	ASSPAGGTRYNEQF
TRBV4-1	ASSQPGGVYEQF
TRBV18	ASSPIQTENTEAF
TRBV2	ASSEARTIQETQY
TRBV30	AWSPGTGGGYT
TRBV5-6	ASSKSTEAF
TRBV9	ASSAIGLADTDTQY
TRBV9	ASSARLASSTDTQY
TRBV29-1	SVQNPGQGNTEAF
TRBV19	ASSIVSGRSYEQY
TRBV25-1	ASSGQTVVYNEQF
TRBV5-1	ASSNGQNYGYT
TRBV27	ASSTYPGLGNNEQF
TRBV25-1	ATPGQDPPSGANVLT
TRBV5-4	ASLIDRGAFFNEQF
TRBV19	ASSPPYSGRDGYT
TRBV7-2	ASSLNRNSNQPQH
TRBV4-3	ASSQEIVSEQY
TRBV7-9	ASAGFGSDTQY
TRBV7-8	ASSLELGQSSYNSPLH
TRBV2	ASSKQGGQQF
TRBV18	ASSTTSGRNEQF
TRBV18	ASSPPRTSGANVLT
TRBV28	AITNSNTGELF
TRBV11-2	ASSLSPVRVTQY
TRBV7-5	ARSFSPTNRGPGELF
TRBV29-1	SVVPGLAGGPDTQY
TRBV6-1	ASSSIYEQY
TRBV5-4	ASSSGQGLAGTEAF